This T cell receptor (beta chain) appears in the sequencing data of a study of cytomegalovirus exposure and HLA in healthy donors. Whole-study findings and limits: Per published accounts, TCR beta sequences correctly predicted the HLA-A and HLA-B alleles of most subjects. Later analysis revealed greater clonal expansion in HLA-associated TCR beta chains than in equally common others. Later analysis showed TCR association rates varying by HLA locus, highest for DRB1 and lowest for HLA-C.

A remark on this clone: Its antigen is not known.

The germline gives CDR1 LNHDA, CDR2 SQIVND (reference sequence). The CDR3 extends over 15 amino acids. The V gene end was trimmed by 6 bases and the J gene end by 0 bases; junction bases not matched to a gene: 5. Researchers ran the PCR with 60 Vbeta and 13 Jbeta primers. The method was immunoSEQ multiplex PCR; TCRdb's version includes in-frame clones alone and lacks a portion of them. The table shows over 100,000 clones, with approximately 81% occurring only once. The chain combines TRBV19 with TRBJ2-7, with 10 nucleotides matching TRBD2. The sample comprised PBMCs. The TCR sequence derives from a male donor in good health and CMV-seronegative. CDR3 nucleotides: TGTGCCAGTAGGCTAGCGGGGGACCTCTCCTACGAGCAGTACTTC. The encoded protein is CASRLAGDLSYEQYF.